This T cell receptor beta chain was retrieved from a study of blood T cell repertoires in COVID-19. Original methodology: Reference gene primer amplification gave nucleated cell count estimates. Profiled with immunoSEQ multiplex PCR; TCRdb holds only in-frame clones, not every one. V, J and clone size were drawn from that table, and D and trimming were deduced from the DNA. The data hold about 78,000 clones, with around 91% observed a single time. V was pared by 4 bases and J by 4 bases, with 8 bases of the junction left unmatched. This CDR3 comprises 15 residues. The germline CDR1 and CDR2 sequences are SNHLY and FYNNEI.

The chain carries TRBV2 and TRBJ2-5; 8 bases are shared with TRBD1. The sequenced material came from peripheral blood. This TCR came from a woman aged 50 to 60 in a cohort sampled during active COVID-19. The CDR3 DNA follows: TGTGCCAGCAGTGGCGGAACAGGGGGTCGAGAGACCCAGTACTTC. It translates to CASSGGTGGRETQYF.